This note documents a single T cell receptor (beta chain) sequence. Under the authors' procedure: Amplification from reference gene primers served as the basis for estimated nucleated cell counts. Data came from immunoSEQ multiplex PCR; TCRdb stores just in-frame clones and leaves some out. The D gene and trimming were derived from the DNA, and the V and J assignments and clone size from that table. This table has roughly 700,000 clones, approximately 90% appearing once. This entry comes from a study of blood T cell repertoires in COVID-19. Looking at the study overall: Spain, Italy and the United States supplied samples that represented acute and convalescent COVID-19. Sources were T cells, B-cell-depleted T cells, or PBMCs; the material itself was cDNA or gDNA.

Germline trimming cut 2 bases from V and 10 bases from J; bases unmatched to any gene: 5. This CDR3 comprises 13 residues. Per the germline V gene, CDR1 is MNHNS and CDR2 is SASEGT. This clonotype was obtained from a woman aged 18-30 years with acute or convalescent COVID-19. The chain links TRBV6-1 to TRBJ1-1; 9 positions match TRBD1. Sequenced sample: peripheral blood. CDR3 sequence (DNA): TGTGCCAGCAGTGAATGGGGACAGGGAGTAGCTTTCTTT. Residues: CASSEWGQGVAFF.